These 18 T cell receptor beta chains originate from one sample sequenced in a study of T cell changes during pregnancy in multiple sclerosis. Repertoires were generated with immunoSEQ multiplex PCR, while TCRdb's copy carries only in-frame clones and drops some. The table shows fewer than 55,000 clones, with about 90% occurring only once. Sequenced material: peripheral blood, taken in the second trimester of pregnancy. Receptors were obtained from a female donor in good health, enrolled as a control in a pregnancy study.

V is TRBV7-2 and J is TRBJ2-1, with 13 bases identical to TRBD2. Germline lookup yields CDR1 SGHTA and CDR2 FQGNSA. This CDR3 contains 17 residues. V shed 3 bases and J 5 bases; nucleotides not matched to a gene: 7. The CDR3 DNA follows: TGTGCCAGCAGCTTGTGGGGAGGACTAGCGGGAGACAATGAGCAGTTCTTC. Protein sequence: CASSLWGGLAGDNEQFF.

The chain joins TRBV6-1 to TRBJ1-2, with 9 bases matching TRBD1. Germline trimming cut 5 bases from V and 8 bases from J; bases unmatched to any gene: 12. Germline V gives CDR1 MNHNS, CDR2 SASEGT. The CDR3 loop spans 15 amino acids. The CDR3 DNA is TGTGCCAGCAGTCCCAGTCCCCTGACAGGGGGGGGCTACACCTTC. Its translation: CASSPSPLTGGGYTF.

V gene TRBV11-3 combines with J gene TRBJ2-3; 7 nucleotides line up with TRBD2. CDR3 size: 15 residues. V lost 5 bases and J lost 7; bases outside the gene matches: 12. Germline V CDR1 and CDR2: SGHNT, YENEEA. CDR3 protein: CASSTIGGGSYTQYF. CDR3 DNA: TGTGCCAGCAGCACTATTGGGGGGGGGTCCTATACGCAGTATTTT.

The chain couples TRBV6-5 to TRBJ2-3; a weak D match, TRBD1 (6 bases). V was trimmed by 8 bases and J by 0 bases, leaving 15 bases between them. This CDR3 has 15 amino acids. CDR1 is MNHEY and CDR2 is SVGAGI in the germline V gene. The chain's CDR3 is CASSRGGQSTDTQYF. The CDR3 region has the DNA TGTGCCAGCTCCAGAGGAGGACAGAGCACAGATACGCAGTATTTT.

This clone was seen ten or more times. CDR3 residues: CASREGNQPQHF. The CDR3 region has the DNA TGTGCCAGCAGGGAGGGCAATCAGCCCCAGCATTTT. The chain is built from TRBV6-1 and TRBJ1-5; D is unclear. The V end was cut by 6 bases, the J end by 2 bases, with 5 bases between. The germline gives CDR1 MNHNS, CDR2 SASEGT. This CDR3 region has 12 residues.

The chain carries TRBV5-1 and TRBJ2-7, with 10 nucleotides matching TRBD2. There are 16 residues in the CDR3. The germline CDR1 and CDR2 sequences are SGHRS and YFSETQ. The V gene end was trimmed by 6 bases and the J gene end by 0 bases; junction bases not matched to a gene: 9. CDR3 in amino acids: CASMSSGGSSSYEQYF. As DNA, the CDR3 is TGCGCCAGCATGAGTAGCGGGGGGTCGAGCTCCTACGAGCAGTACTTC.

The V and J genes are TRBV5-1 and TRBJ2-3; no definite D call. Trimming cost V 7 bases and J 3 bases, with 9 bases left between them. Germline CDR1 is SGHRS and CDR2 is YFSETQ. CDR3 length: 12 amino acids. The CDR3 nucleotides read TGCGCCAGCGGCCTTCGTACAGATACGCAGTATTTT. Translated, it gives CASGLRTDTQYF. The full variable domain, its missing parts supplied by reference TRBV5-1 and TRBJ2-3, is KAGVTQTPRYLIKTRGQQVTLSCSPISGHRSVSWYQQTPGQGLQFLFEYFSETQRNKGNFPGRFSGRQFSNSRSEMNVSTLELGDSALYLCASGLRTDTQYFGPGTRLTVL.

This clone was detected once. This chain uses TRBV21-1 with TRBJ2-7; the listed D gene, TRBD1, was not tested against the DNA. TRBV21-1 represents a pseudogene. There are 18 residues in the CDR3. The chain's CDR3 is CASSKGGVRDRPTYEQYF. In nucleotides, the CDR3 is TGTGCCAGCAGCAAAGGGGGGGTCCGGGACAGACCAACCTACGAGCAGTACTTC.

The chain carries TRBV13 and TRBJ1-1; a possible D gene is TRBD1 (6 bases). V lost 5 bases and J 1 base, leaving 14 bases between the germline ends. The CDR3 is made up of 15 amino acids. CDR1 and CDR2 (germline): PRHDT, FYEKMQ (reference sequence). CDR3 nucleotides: TGTGCCAGCAGCCCCGTCGGCAGGGGGAACACTGAAGCTTTCTTT. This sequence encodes CASSPVGRGNTEAFF.

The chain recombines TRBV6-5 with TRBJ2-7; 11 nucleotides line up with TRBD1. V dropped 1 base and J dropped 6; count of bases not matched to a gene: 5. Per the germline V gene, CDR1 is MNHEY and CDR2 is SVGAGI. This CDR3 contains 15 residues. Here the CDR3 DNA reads TGTGCCAGCAGTTACTTCCCAGGGACAGGGGGCGAGCAGTACTTC. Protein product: CASSYFPGTGGEQYF.

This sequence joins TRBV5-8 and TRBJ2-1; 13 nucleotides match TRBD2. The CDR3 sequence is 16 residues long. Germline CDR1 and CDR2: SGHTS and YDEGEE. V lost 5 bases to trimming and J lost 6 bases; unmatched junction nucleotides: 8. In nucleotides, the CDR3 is TGTGCCAGCAGGGTGACCGGGACTAGCGGGGCCAATGAGCAGTTCTTC. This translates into CASRVTGTSGANEQFF.

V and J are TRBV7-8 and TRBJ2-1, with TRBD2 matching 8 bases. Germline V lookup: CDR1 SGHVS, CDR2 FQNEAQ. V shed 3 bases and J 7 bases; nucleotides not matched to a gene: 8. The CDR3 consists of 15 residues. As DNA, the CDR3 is TGTGCCAGCAGCTTCGACCTAGCGGGCCCAAATGAGCAGTTCTTC. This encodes CASSFDLAGPNEQFF. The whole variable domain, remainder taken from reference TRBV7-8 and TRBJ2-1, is GAGVSQSPRYKVAKRGQDVALRCDPISGHVSLFWYQQALGQGPEFLTYFQNEAQLDKSGLPSDRFFAERPEGSVSTLKIQRTQQEDSAVYLCASSFDLAGPNEQFFGPGTRLTVL.

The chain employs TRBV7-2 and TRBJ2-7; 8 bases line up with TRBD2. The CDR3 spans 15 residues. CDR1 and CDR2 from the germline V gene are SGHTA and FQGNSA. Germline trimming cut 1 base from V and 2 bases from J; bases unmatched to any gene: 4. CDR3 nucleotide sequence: TGTGCCAGCAGCTTAGGTAGCGGGATCACCTACGAGCAGTACTTC. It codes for CASSLGSGITYEQYF.

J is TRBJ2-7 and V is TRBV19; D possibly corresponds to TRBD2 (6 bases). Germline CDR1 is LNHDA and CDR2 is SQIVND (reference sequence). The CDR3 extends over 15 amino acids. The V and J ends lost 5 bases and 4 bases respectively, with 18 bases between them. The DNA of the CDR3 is TGTGCCAGTAGTGTCTCTAGCGCCAGTCAGTACGAGCAGTACTTC. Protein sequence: CASSVSSASQYEQYF. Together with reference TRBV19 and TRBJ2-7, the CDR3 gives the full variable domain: DGGITQSPKYLFRKEGQNVTLSCEQNLNHDAMYWYRQDPGQGLRLIYYSQIVNDFQKGDIAEGYSVSREKKESFPLTVTSAQKNPTAFYLCASSVSSASQYEQYFGPGTRLTVT.

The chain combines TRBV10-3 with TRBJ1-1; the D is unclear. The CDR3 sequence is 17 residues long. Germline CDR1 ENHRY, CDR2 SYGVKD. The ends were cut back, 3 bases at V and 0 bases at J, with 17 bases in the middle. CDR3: CAISEEAAPRLNTEAFF. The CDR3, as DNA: TGTGCCATCAGTGAAGAAGCGGCCCCCCGCCTGAACACTGAAGCTTTCTTT.

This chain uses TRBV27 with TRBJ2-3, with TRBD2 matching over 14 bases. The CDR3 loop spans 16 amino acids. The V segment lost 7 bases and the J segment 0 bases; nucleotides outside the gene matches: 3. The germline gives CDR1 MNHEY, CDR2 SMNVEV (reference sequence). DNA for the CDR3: TGTGCCAGCAAGGGACTAGCGGGAGTGAGCACAGATACGCAGTATTTT. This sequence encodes CASKGLAGVSTDTQYF.

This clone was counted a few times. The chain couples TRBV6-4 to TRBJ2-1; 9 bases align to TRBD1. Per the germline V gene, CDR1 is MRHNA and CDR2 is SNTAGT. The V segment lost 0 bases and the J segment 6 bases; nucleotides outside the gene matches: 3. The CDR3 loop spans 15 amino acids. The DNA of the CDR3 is TGTGCCAGCAGTGACTCGACAGGGGGTGGCAATGAGCAGTTCTTC. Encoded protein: CASSDSTGGGNEQFF.

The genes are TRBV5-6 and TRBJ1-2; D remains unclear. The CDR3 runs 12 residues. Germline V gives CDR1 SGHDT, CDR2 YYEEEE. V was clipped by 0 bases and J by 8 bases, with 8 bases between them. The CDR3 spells CASSLGRVGYTF. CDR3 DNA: TGTGCCAGCAGCTTGGGGAGGGTAGGCTACACCTTC.